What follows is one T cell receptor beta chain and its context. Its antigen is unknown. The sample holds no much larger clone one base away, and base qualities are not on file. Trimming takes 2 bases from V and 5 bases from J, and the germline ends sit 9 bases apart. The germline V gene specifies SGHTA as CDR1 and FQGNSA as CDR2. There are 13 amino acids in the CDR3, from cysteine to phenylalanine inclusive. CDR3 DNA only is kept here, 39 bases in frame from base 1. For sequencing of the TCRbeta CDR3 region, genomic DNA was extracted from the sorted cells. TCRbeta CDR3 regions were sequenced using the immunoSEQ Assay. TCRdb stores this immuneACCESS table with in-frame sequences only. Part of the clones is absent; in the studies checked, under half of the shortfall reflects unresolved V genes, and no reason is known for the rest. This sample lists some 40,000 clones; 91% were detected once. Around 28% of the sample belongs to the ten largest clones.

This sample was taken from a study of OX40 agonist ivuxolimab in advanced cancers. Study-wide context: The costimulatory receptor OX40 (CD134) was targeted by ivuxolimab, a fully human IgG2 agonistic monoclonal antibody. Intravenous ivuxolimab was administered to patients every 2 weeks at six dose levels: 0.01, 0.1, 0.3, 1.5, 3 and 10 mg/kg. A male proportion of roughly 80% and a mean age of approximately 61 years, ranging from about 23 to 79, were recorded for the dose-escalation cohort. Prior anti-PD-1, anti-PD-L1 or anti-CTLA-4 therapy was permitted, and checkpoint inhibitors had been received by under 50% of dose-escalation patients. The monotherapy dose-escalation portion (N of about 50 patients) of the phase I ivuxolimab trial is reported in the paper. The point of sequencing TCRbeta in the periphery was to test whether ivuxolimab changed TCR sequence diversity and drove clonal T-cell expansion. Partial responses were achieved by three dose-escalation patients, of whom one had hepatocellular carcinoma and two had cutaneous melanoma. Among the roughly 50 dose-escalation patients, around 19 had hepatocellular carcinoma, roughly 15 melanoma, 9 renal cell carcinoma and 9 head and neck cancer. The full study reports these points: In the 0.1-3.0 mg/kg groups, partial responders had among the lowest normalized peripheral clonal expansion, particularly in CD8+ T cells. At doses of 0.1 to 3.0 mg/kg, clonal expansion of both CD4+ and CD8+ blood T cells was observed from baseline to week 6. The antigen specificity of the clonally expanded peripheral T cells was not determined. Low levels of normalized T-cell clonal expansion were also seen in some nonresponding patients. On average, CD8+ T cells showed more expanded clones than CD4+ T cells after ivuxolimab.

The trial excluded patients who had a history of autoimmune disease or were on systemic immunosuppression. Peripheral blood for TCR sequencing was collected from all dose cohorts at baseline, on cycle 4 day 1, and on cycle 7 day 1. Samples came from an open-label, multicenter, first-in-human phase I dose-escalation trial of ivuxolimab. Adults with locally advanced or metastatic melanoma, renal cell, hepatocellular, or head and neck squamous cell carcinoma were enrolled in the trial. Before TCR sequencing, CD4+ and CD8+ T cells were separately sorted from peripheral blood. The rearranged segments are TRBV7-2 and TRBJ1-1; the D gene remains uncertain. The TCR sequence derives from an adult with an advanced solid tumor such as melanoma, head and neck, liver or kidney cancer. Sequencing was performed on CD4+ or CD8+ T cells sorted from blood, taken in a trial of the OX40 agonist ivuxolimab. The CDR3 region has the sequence CASSLNGATEAFF. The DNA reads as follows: TGTGCCAGCAGCTTAAACGGCGCGACTGAAGCTTTCTTT.